The subject of this entry is one T cell receptor beta chain. These data belong to a study of tumor-infiltrating lymphocytes in primary liver carcinoma. As for the study in general: The study included patients who were men and women aged 30 to 69 years. Roughly 3.5 to 7.13 million productive TCRbeta reads were obtained per sample, with similar numbers across tissue types.

Total RNA (approximately 450 ng) served as template for TCR beta cDNA synthesis primed by a constant-region primer. For TCR beta, libraries were produced by three nested multiplex PCR rounds using slightly modified ARM-PCR. TCRdb re-analysed the multiplex PCR reads in MiXCR, keeping a single row per CDR3 protein. The data contain some 190,000 distinct CDR3 sequences, roughly 60% of them singletons. Germline DNA was also extracted, and blood RNA derived from unsorted whole blood. Among the patients, all had chronic HBV infection and none had been treated. Collected before surgery were four milliliters of peripheral blood. This receptor was identified in a man aged 35 to 55 with primary liver carcinoma and hepatitis B virus infection. What was sequenced was peripheral blood.

CDR3 in amino acids: CASSQVSPNSGNTIYF. As DNA, the CDR3 is TGCGCCAGCAGCCAAGTCTCGCCTAACTCTGGAAACACCATATATTTT. The chain joins TRBV4-1 to TRBJ1-3, with D uncertain. Germline-derived CDR1 and CDR2 are MGHRA and YSYEKL. The CDR3 totals 16 residues. V lost 1 base and J 0 bases, leaving 10 bases between the germline ends.